These 24 T cell receptor beta chains share one sample of origin, sequenced in a study of CD8+CD57+ T cells in acquired aplastic anemia. Profiling of TCR beta VDJ combinations and CDR3 sequences used genomic DNA as template. Each CDR3 protein gets one entry after TCRdb re-called the reads with MiXCR. The data contain about 64,000 distinct CDR3 sequences, about 54% of them seen just once; the ten biggest clones take up about 2.5%. Material for sequencing was sorted CD4+, CD8+, or CD8+CD57+ T cells (not recorded which) from PBMCs. The receptors here all came from a human donor in good health, serving as a control.

The genes are TRBV2 and TRBJ2-3, with D uncertain. Per the germline V gene, CDR1 is SNHLY and CDR2 is FYNNEI. Trimming removed 6 bases from V and 2 bases from J, with 12 bases in between. This CDR3 is 14 amino acids long. The CDR3 nucleotides are TGTGCCAGCAGCTTATACGACACCACAGATACGCAGTATTTT. Translating gives CASSLYDTTDTQYF. Complete variable domain (other parts from reference TRBV2 and TRBJ2-3): EPEVTQTPSHQVTQMGQEVILRCVPISNHLYFYWYRQILGQKVEFLVSFYNNEISEKSEIFDDQFSVERPDGSNFTLKIRSTKLEDSAMYFCASSLYDTTDTQYFGPGTRLTVL.

On this clonotype: The missing conserved phenylalanine or tryptophan at the end of this CDR3 makes a read error likely. The V call is TRBV5-1, the J call TRBJ1-1; D remains unclear. Germline loops: CDR1 SGHRS, CDR2 YFSETQ. The V end lost 0 bases, the J end lost 0 bases, and 3 bases lay between the germline ends. The CDR3 loop spans 13 amino acids. CDR3 in amino acids: CASSLVVNTEAFS. The CDR3 DNA follows: TGCGCCAGCAGCTTGGTGGTGAACACTGAAGCTTTCTCT.

This clonotype was recorded a few times. Since no conserved phenylalanine or tryptophan closes the CDR3, a read error is the likely cause. The V and J genes are TRBV18 and TRBJ2-7; D is unclear. Trimming shortened V by 4 bases and J by 6 bases, and 13 bases separated the two germline ends. The CDR3 runs 13 residues. CDR1 KGHSH and CDR2 LQKENI come from the germline V gene. CDR3 amino acids: CASSQNLDSEQYL. The CDR3 DNA reads TGTGCCAGCTCACAGAACCTAGATTCCGAGCAGTACCTC.

This clonotype came up once. This sequence joins TRBV19 and TRBJ2-5, with TRBD2 matching over 8 bases. The CDR3 runs to 13 residues. CDR1 is LNHDA, CDR2 SQIVND, per germline (reference sequence). J was trimmed by 4 bases and V by 11 bases; bases with no gene match: 9. CDR3 nucleotide sequence: TGTGCCTGGTGGGCGGGGGGCGGAGAGACCCAGTACTTC. Its translation is CAWWAGGGETQYF.

This clonotype showed up just a few times. The chain has TRBV24-1 and TRBJ1-6; D call uncertain. The germline CDR1 and CDR2 sequences are KGHDR and SFDVKD. V dropped 6 bases and J dropped 11 bases, with 19 bases sitting between them. This CDR3 comprises 15 residues. CDR3 nucleotides: TGTGCCACCAGTCATCAGGACGTTCTTCGGACACCCCTCCACTTT. Translated: CATSHQDVLRTPLHF.

This clonotype was seen repeatedly, ten times or more. V is TRBV19 and J is TRBJ2-1; the match to TRBD2 covers 9 bases. Trimming cost V 6 bases and J 12 bases; bases outside gene matches: 3. From germline, CDR1 is LNHDA and CDR2 SQIVND (reference sequence). The CDR3 consists of 11 residues. The CDR3: CASSAGGGQFF. In nucleotides, the CDR3 is TGTGCCAGTAGCGCGGGAGGGGGGCAGTTCTTC.

The J gene is TRBJ1-3, the V gene TRBV7-9; D is uncertain. Trimming left V 3 bases short and J 6 bases short, with 6 bases between. Per germline, CDR1 SEHNR and CDR2 FQNEAQ (reference sequence). There are 12 residues in the CDR3. The CDR3 spells CASSLEANTIYF. The DNA of the CDR3 is TGTGCCAGCAGCTTGGAGGCAAACACCATATATTTT.

This clonotype rates as medium-sized (0.01 to 0.1%). CDR3 coding DNA: TGTGCCACCAGCTCCGGGACAGGGGTTGGGACTGAAGCTTTCTTT. Amino acids: CATSSGTGVGTEAFF. The chain recombines TRBV24-1 with TRBJ1-1; TRBD1 agrees at 10 bases. The CDR3 extends over 15 amino acids. Germline CDR1 reads KGHDR; CDR2 reads SFDVKD. V was clipped by 7 bases and J by 5 bases; unmatched bases: 9.

This clonotype turned up a few times. The V call is TRBV10-2, the J call TRBJ1-1, with 8 bases aligning to TRBD1. The V gene's germline CDR1 is WSHSY and CDR2 SAAADI. With V trimmed by 9 bases and J by 1 base, 10 bases remained unmatched. This CDR3 region has 15 residues. The DNA of the CDR3 is TGCGCCAGTGCCGGGACAGGCGCAGGGAACACTGAAGCTTTCTTT. This sequence encodes CASAGTGAGNTEAFF.

The CDR3: CASSDRGAGQETQYF. DNA for the CDR3: TGTGCCAGCAGTGATCGGGGGGCGGGCCAAGAGACCCAGTACTTC. J is TRBJ2-5 and V is TRBV2, with TRBD2 as a possible D gene (7 bases). This CDR3 has 15 residues. Germline V gene data show CDR1 as SNHLY and CDR2 as FYNNEI. The ends were cut back, 3 bases at V and 1 base at J, with 12 bases in the middle.

V and J are TRBV19 and TRBJ1-6; D is undetermined. The CDR3 extends over 14 amino acids. The V end lost 8 bases, the J end lost 10 bases, and 18 bases lay between the germline ends. Germline V lookup: CDR1 LNHDA, CDR2 SQIVND (reference sequence). The CDR3 nucleotides read TGTGCCAGTCATATGAAGAACCTCAAGTCACCCCTCCACTTT. Translation gives CASHMKNLKSPLHF. The whole variable domain, remainder taken from reference TRBV19 and TRBJ1-6, is DGGITQSPKYLFRKEGQNVTLSCEQNLNHDAMYWYRQDPGQGLRLIYYSQIVNDFQKGDIAEGYSVSREKKESFPLTVTSAQKNPTAFYLCASHMKNLKSPLHFGNGTRLTVT.

This clonotype came up many times. A much larger clone lies a single base off, so this may be a read error. CDR3 sequence reads: CASSMAEVNEKLFF. The CDR3 DNA is TGTGCCAGTAGTATGGCAGAGGTTAATGAAAAACTGTTTTTT. The chain combines TRBV19 with TRBJ1-4; D is undetermined. The CDR3 is 14 residues long. Germline lookup yields CDR1 LNHDA and CDR2 SQIVND (reference sequence). Deletions cut 3 bases from V and 4 bases from J, with 9 bases between.

The chain has TRBV19 and TRBJ1-1; D not resolved. The CDR3 length is 15 residues. The germline gives CDR1 LNHDA, CDR2 SQIVND (reference sequence). The germline V and J ends were trimmed by 7 bases and 1 base, with 16 bases remaining between them. DNA for the CDR3: TGTGCCAGTATCGGCACGGGAAGGCGGAACACTGAAGCTTTCTTT. Protein product: CASIGTGRRNTEAFF.

The chain links TRBV11-1 to TRBJ2-7; 12 bases are shared with TRBD2. This CDR3 contains 17 residues. V shed 5 bases and J 5 bases; nucleotides not matched to a gene: 13. Germline V CDR1 and CDR2: SGHAT, FQDESV (reference sequence). CDR3 DNA sequence: TGTGCCAGCAGCCACTGCCCCCGACTAGCGGGAGTCCACGAGCAGTACGTC. Its translation: CASSHCPRLAGVHEQYV.

This clonotype counts as medium-sized. The chain has TRBV7-2 and TRBJ2-7, with 7 bases that match TRBD1. The junction had 3 bases not matched to a gene; V was cut back by 0 bases and J by 10 bases. The CDR3 contains 12 residues. The germline gives CDR1 SGHTA, CDR2 FQGNSA. The CDR3 region has the DNA TGTGCCAGCAGCTTAGCACACAGGGGACAGTACTTC. Translated: CASSLAHRGQYF.

The chain carries TRBV11-2 and TRBJ2-1, with 16 positions matching TRBD2. J lost 7 bases, V lost 11 bases, and 5 bases had no gene match. The CDR3 loop spans 14 amino acids. Per germline, CDR1 SGHAT and CDR2 FQNNGV. CDR3 residues: CARGTSGRGNEQFF. CDR3 DNA sequence: TGTGCCCGCGGGACTAGCGGGAGGGGAAATGAGCAGTTCTTC.

In its sample, this clonotype is medium-sized. The gene calls are TRBV24-1 and TRBJ2-1, with D unclear. From germline, CDR1 is KGHDR and CDR2 SFDVKD. The CDR3 consists of 15 residues. The germline V and J ends were trimmed by 3 bases and 0 bases, with 8 bases remaining between them. CDR3 region: CATSDVQSSYNEQFF. CDR3 bases: TGTGCCACCAGTGATGTGCAGAGCTCCTACAATGAGCAGTTCTTC.

This clonotype was detected only a few times. V gene TRBV9 combines with J gene TRBJ2-1; weak D call: TRBD2 (5 bases). Germline V lookup: CDR1 SGDLS, CDR2 YYNGEE. The CDR3 sequence is 16 residues long. Trimming took 0 bases from V and 7 from J, leaving 17 bases between them. CDR3 protein: CASSVDIGSLRNEQFF. CDR3 sequence (DNA): TGTGCCAGCAGCGTAGACATTGGGAGTCTTCGTAATGAGCAGTTCTTC. Full variable domain (remainder filled in from reference TRBV9 and TRBJ2-1): DSGVTQTPKHLITATGQRVTLRCSPRSGDLSVYWYQQSLDQGLQFLIQYYNGEERAKGNILERFSAQQFPDLHSELNLSSLELGDSALYFCASSVDIGSLRNEQFFGPGTRLTVL.

This chain connects TRBV29-1 to TRBJ1-6; TRBD1 aligns across 9 bases. Germline V CDR1 and CDR2: SQVTM, ANQGSEA. Trimming removed 8 bases from V and 6 bases from J; junction bases left unmatched: 5. The CDR3 is 13 amino acids. The DNA for the CDR3 is TGCAGCTCCCGACAGGGGGGTAATTCACCCCTCCACTTT. This codes for CSSRQGGNSPLHF.

This clonotype was counted at least ten times. The chain couples TRBV5-5 to TRBJ2-7; 7 bases agree with TRBD1. CDR1 and CDR2 (germline): SGHKS, YYEKEE (reference sequence). Trimming at V came to 4 bases and at J to 6 bases, leaving 7 bases not matched to a gene. The CDR3 totals 13 residues. The CDR3 sequence: CASSTRQGSEQYF. CDR3 coding DNA: TGTGCCAGCAGCACCAGACAGGGATCCGAGCAGTACTTC.

The chain recombines TRBV24-1 with TRBJ1-2, with D uncertain. The length of the CDR3 is 13 residues. V was pared by 4 bases and J by 4 bases, with 9 bases between. Germline-derived CDR1 and CDR2 are KGHDR and SFDVKD. CDR3 coding DNA: TGTGCCACCAGTGACCCTGGATCCTATGGCTACACCTTC. Its translation: CATSDPGSYGYTF.

This clonotype was detected many times. CDR3 amino acids: CASSPQGYLAEQYF. Here the CDR3 DNA reads TGTGCCAGCAGTCCACAGGGCTACCTCGCGGAGCAGTACTTC. The V and J genes are TRBV12-3 or TRBV12-4 and TRBJ2-7; TRBD1 is a possible D gene (6 bases). This CDR3 has 14 residues. Deletions cut 5 bases from V and 7 bases from J, with 18 bases between.

This clonotype was observed a few times. This could be a read error, since a much larger clone is one nucleotide away. The chain recombines TRBV7-9 with TRBJ1-5; D not certain. Between the trimmed V and J ends, which lost 6 bases and 6 bases, there was a span of 12 bases. This CDR3 comprises 13 residues. Germline-derived CDR1 and CDR2 are SEHNR and FQNEAQ (reference sequence). CDR3 nucleotide sequence: TGTGCCAGCAGTTACGAGGGCCGTCAGCCCCAGCATTTT. Translation gives CASSYEGRQPQHF.

As for this clonotype: A read error is possible here, since a much larger clone lies one base away. This sequence joins TRBV11-2 and TRBJ1-3; a weak D match, TRBD1 (5 bases). The length of the CDR3 is 15 residues. Looked up from germline, CDR1 is SGHAT and CDR2 is FQNNGV. CDR3 residues: CASSRGGRSGNTMYF. CDR3 nucleotides: TGTGCCAGCAGCCGGGGGGGGAGGTCTGGAAACACCATGTATTTT.